Sequencing of this T cell receptor beta chain was carried out in a study of identical twins. Template switching added a universal primer binding site, and final cDNA carried unique molecular identifiers. TCRdb analysed the 5' RACE reads with MiXCR anew, one entry per CDR3 protein. This sample has about 500,000 distinct CDR3 sequences, with approximately 14% found just once. Findings and caveats of the study: Fewer insertions characterized abundant cord blood beta clonotypes, whereas memory repertoires showed none. Where out-of-frame alpha sequences were twin-shared, they showed excess low generation probability.

V lost 1 base and J lost 3, with 17 bases in between. The CDR3 length is 17 residues. Germline V CDR1 and CDR2: LGHDT, YNNKEL (reference sequence). Comment on this clonotype: Its antigen is not identified.

The same sample was also used in a study of yellow fever vaccine responses in identical twins. That work states: Vaccine-induced T cell responses in twins were reportedly observed to appear partly convergent, partly personalized.

This sequence originates from a woman aged 18-29 years in good health. The chain is built from TRBV3-1 and TRBJ2-3, with D perhaps matching TRBD1 (5 bases). The sequenced sample was CD4+ T cells sorted from blood. In DNA, the CDR3 is TGTGCCAGCAGCCAAGGTGGACAAACCCTCGGGACAGATACGCAGTATTTT. Its protein product is CASSQGGQTLGTDTQYF.